One T cell receptor (beta chain) is described in this entry. Which antigen it targets is not known. Qualities for individual bases were not recorded, and no much larger clone is one base off. This entry belongs to a study of T cell responses to AZD1222 COVID-19 vaccine (dated by TCRdb to 2020 to 2023). Turning to the overall study: AZD1222 recipients with second doses at about 4 weeks or about 12 weeks were pooled, because spike-specific TCR depth and breadth did not differ between schedules. TCR sequencing was performed for 230 to 250 trial participants, of whom 200 to 220 were given two doses of AZD1222 and around 25 were given two doses of MenACWY control vaccine. Trial participants were enrolled into age subgroups of 18-55, 56-69 and 70-plus years, which contained roughly 140, 27 and 60 TCR-sequenced participants, respectively. Points the paper makes about the study in general: After two AZD1222 doses, both the breadth and the depth of spike-specific TCRs were significantly higher than at day 0 and than in MenACWY recipients. Participants were mostly white British, with more females than males. The authors suggested clonal diversity may have been underestimated. The whole spike protein was spanned by vaccine-associated CD4 TCRs, and dominant responses were seen in regions 160-218 and 743-854. Because no samples from the day 14 peak response were available, repertoires could be characterized only after the peak T cell response. Conclusions about previously exposed vaccinees are limited, since just six AZD1222 recipients were seropositive for SARS-CoV-2 at baseline. Nearly half of unique spike-specific TCRs reportedly recognized epitopes outside regions mutated in the B.1.351 and B.1.1.7 variants. In the small 56-69-year group, the increase in depth fell short of significance, most likely because of low power.

Reading the label with the study, this specimen's time point is: baseline before first vaccination. Vaccinee samples were obtained from the UK trials COV001 and COV002, which included a single-blind randomized controlled phase 2/3 trial of AZD1222 (ChAdOx1 nCoV-19) in healthy adults. For TCRbeta chain sequencing, PBMC samples were collected from trial participants at day 0 and at day 28 after the second dose. The CDR3 covers 15 residues, taking in both the cysteine and the phenylalanine. The kept DNA is CDR3 alone, 45 bases in frame from the first base. CDR1 and CDR2 are read off the germline V gene as MNHEY and SVGEGT. V is reduced by 2 bases and J by 3 bases, leaving a spacing of 11 bases between them. The CDR3 regions of human TCRbeta chains were analyzed by immunosequencing. The original methods were these. Repertoire TCRs were matched against a reference library of SARS-CoV-2-specific TCRs generated with the MIRA antigen-specificity platform. Breadth meant the fraction of unique TCRs that were SARS-CoV-2-associated, whereas depth meant the fraction of total T cells that were SARS-CoV-2-associated. Using the MIRA data, every spike-specific TCR was mapped to the spike region that the TCR reacted to and assigned to either a CD4 or a CD8 class. Log10-transformed breadth and depth values were compared by one-way ANOVA with Sidak's multiple comparisons tests. TCRdb took this table from immuneACCESS and kept in-frame rearrangements with V and J called. Such tables lack part of the clones; where checked against another copy, unresolved V genes explain under half of the gap, and the rest is unexplained. V and J calls plus clone size are reproduced from that table; the DNA served to infer D and trimming. The sample table contains 85,000 to 130,000 clones; only one count was recorded for roughly 89% of them. Roughly a sixth of the sample is held by the ten biggest clonotypes.

This TCR was recovered from an adult in good health. This specimen consisted of peripheral blood, obtained on day 0 of AZD1222 vaccination. The V and J genes are TRBV6-2 or TRBV6-3 and TRBJ1-5; TRBD1 is perhaps the D gene, given 5 matching bases. Here is the DNA: TGTGCCAGCAGTTACCTGGAGGGGTTCAATCAGCCCCAGCATTTT. Its product reads: CASSYLEGFNQPQHF.